This T cell receptor (beta chain) was identified during a study of blood T cell repertoires in COVID-19. On the study more broadly: Spain, Italy and the United States supplied samples that represented acute and convalescent COVID-19.

This CDR3 is 13 amino acids long. Germline CDR1 is LNHNV and CDR2 is YYDKDF (reference sequence). V gave up 1 base and J gave up 12 bases; unmatched junction bases: 8. Repertoires were generated with immunoSEQ multiplex PCR, while TCRdb's copy carries only in-frame clones and drops some. The data contain more than 85,000 clones, about four fifths of them seen just once; the ten biggest clones take up 24%. The rearrangement uses TRBV15 and TRBJ1-1; 7 nucleotides match TRBD1. The sequence was collected from a human donor in a cohort sampled during active COVID-19. Sequenced: peripheral blood. CDR3 loop: CATSRGSGGQTFF. For the CDR3, the DNA is TGTGCCACCAGCAGAGGGTCAGGGGGACAGACTTTCTTT.